Listed below are T cell receptor beta chains from one sample, sequenced in a study of identifying expanded T cells in peripheral blood. The method was immunoSEQ multiplex PCR; TCRdb's version includes in-frame clones alone and lacks a portion of them. Here the sample spans around 60,000 clones, around 81% being singletons. Material: blood. Receptors originate from a person between 18 and 75 years old in good health. The CDR3 runs from the conserved cysteine through the conserved F or W. A D gene is named only where the DNA matches it firmly. Clone size is given for some rows only: seen once, a few or many times, or a class if the clone is expanded.

CAWSTMSGELFF | TGTGCCTGGAGTACGATGTCCGGGGAGCTGTTTTTT | - | TRBJ2-2 | 12 | once | TRBV30
CASSLLVRGTGELFF | TGTGCCAGCAGCCTGTTGGTCCGTGGCACCGGGGAGCTGTTTTTT | - | TRBJ2-2 | 15 | - | TRBV7-3
CASSNGGIQETQYF | TGCGCCAGCAGTAACGGGGGGATACAAGAGACCCAGTACTTC | TRBD2 | TRBJ2-5 | 14 | - | TRBV10-1
CASSAGTGGAEAFF | TGTGCCAGCAGTGCCGGGACAGGGGGTGCTGAAGCTTTCTTT | TRBD1 | TRBJ1-1 | 14 | few | TRBV6-1
CASSLSASTTDTQYF | TGTGCCAGCAGCTTAAGTGCATCAACCACAGATACGCAGTATTTT | - | TRBJ2-3 | 15 | - | TRBV11-1
CASSADSRTEAFF | TGTGCCAGCAGTGCTGACAGTAGGACTGAAGCTTTCTTT | - | TRBJ1-1 | 13 | - | TRBV2
CASSLGAGTGYTF | TGTGCCAGCAGCCTAGGCGCAGGTACTGGCTACACCTTC | - | TRBJ1-2 | 13 | - | TRBV11-2
CASSLGQTSTDTQYF | TGTGCCAGCAGCCTAGGACAGACTAGCACAGATACGCAGTATTTT | - | TRBJ2-3 | 15 | - | TRBV11-3
CASSPPGRGDNSPLHF | TGTGCCAGTAGTCCACCGGGACGGGGAGATAATTCACCCCTCCACTTT | - | TRBJ1-6 | 16 | few | TRBV19
CASSLAQGREKLFF | TGTGCCAGCAGCTTAGCTCAGGGCCGTGAAAAACTGTTTTTT | - | TRBJ1-4 | 14 | - | TRBV7-9
CASSRVPDEQFF | TGTGCCAGCAGCCGGGTCCCGGATGAGCAGTTCTTC | - | TRBJ2-1 | 12 | - | TRBV25-1